This entry concerns a single T cell receptor (beta chain). Antigen specificity is unknown. The data originate from a study of post-analysis software for immune sequencing data. Study in general: Disease courses included relapsing-remitting, secondary progressive and progressive-relapsing multiple sclerosis. Findings and caveats of the study: Significantly lower normalized Chao1 diversity was found in patients with multiple sclerosis relative to controls. Samples from one preparation batch, clustered by F measure, grouped strongly together. Patients had higher frequencies than controls of roughly 5 TRBV segments, including TRBV5-6, TRBV5-1 and TRBV20-1.

This CDR3 comprises 13 residues. Trimming took 3 bases from V and 0 from J, leaving 9 bases between them. Germline CDR1 reads SQVTM; CDR2 reads ANQGSEA. Libraries were made from TCR beta cDNA, and they carried unique molecular identifiers. The yield from about 1 to 10 million T cells was 500,000 or so cDNA molecules in total. MiXCR, run by TCRdb on the PCR reads, gives a single entry per CDR3 protein. The data hold roughly 430,000 distinct CDR3 sequences, with approximately 39% observed a single time. The gene calls are TRBV29-1 and TRBJ2-7; TRBD2 might be the D (5 bases). The clonotype was recovered from a girl aged 2-10 years with multiple sclerosis. The sample comprised blood. The CDR3 nucleotides read TGCAGCGTTGAGTCCGGGGTCTCCTACGAGCAGTACTTC. Amino acids: CSVESGVSYEQYF.